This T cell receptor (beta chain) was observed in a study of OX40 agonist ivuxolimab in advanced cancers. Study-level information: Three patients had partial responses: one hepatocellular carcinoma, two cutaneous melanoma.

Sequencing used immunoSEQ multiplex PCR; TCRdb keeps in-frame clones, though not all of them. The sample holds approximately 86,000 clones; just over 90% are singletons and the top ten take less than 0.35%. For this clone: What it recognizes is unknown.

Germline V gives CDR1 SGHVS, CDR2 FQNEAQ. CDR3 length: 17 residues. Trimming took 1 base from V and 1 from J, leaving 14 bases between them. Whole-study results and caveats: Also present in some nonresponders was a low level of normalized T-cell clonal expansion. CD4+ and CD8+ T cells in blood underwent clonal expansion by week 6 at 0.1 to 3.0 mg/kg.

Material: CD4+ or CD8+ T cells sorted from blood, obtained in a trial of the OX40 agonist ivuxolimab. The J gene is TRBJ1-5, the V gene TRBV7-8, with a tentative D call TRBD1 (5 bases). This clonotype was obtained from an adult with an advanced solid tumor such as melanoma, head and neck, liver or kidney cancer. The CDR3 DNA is TGTGCCAGCAGCTTAGTCCCGGCGGACAAGAGCAATCAGCCCCAGCATTTT. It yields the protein CASSLVPADKSNQPQHF.